The 27 T cell receptor beta chains below were found in one sample sequenced in a study of vaccination and CD4 T cells after COVID-19. Documented treatment: approximately 11-day PBMC culture with coronavirus spike peptide pools or control peptides (ViraFEST assay). Which antigens these TCRs recognize remains unknown. The Oncomine TCR Beta short-read assay was applied to DNA of cultured CD4+ T cells. TCRdb re-analysed the PCR reads in MiXCR, keeping a single row per CDR3 protein. The table has approximately 17,000 distinct CDR3 sequences, about 38% seen once. Sequenced: CD4+ T cells from blood, cultured in vitro. These receptors originate from a human donor who had recovered from COVID-19.

J is TRBJ1-1 and V is TRBV6-1; TRBD1 is a possible D gene (5 bases). Deletions cut 4 bases from V and 10 bases from J, with 16 bases between. From germline, CDR1 is MNHNS and CDR2 SASEGT. The CDR3 runs 13 residues. CDR3: CASSVSWGRVAFF. The CDR3, as DNA: TGTGCCAGCAGTGTATCCTGGGGCAGGGTAGCTTTCTTT.

Details on this clonotype: A junction end diverges from the germline sequence, so it may reflect a read error. The chain is built from TRBV6-1 and TRBJ2-3; 9 bases fit TRBD2. The CDR3 covers 18 residues. Germline V gene sequence: CDR1 MNHNS, CDR2 SASEGT. This chain's CDR3 is CASREVAGVRADTDTQYF. The CDR3 DNA follows: TGTGCCAGCAGGGAAGTAGCGGGAGTCAGGGCTGACACAGATACGCAGTATTTT.

This clonotype was seen more than once but under ten times. The CDR3, as DNA: TGTGCCAGTGGGACAGGGAGCGAGCAGTACTTC. Encoded protein: CASGTGSEQYF. The V call is TRBV19, the J call TRBJ2-7, with 9 bases lining up with TRBD1. The CDR3 covers 11 residues. V was clipped by 8 bases and J by 6 bases; unmatched bases: 2. The germline V gene has CDR1 LNHDA and CDR2 SQIVND (reference sequence).

The chain joins TRBV2 to TRBJ1-4, with D possibly TRBD1 on 5 matching bases. The CDR3 is made up of 15 amino acids. CDR1 is SNHLY, CDR2 FYNNEI, per germline. Trimming removed 4 bases at V and 2 bases at J, with 11 bases between. The CDR3 DNA follows: TGTGCCAGCAGTGGGCCGGGGACGACTAATGAAAAACTGTTTTTT. Its protein is CASSGPGTTNEKLFF.

This clonotype was seen a few times. This chain joins TRBV5-4 and TRBJ1-2; the match to TRBD1 covers 7 bases. This CDR3 region has 12 residues. The germline gives CDR1 SGHNT, CDR2 YYREEE (reference sequence). J gave up 4 bases and V 3 bases, and 0 bases lay outside the gene matches. CDR3 nucleotide sequence: TGTGCCAGCAGCTGGGACAGCTATGGCTACACCTTC. As protein: CASSWDSYGYTF.

This clonotype was observed a handful of times. CDR3 nucleotide sequence: TGTGCCAGCGCTGACAGCACAGATACGCAGTATTTT. As protein: CASADSTDTQYF. This rearrangement joins TRBV6-2 or TRBV6-3 to TRBJ2-3; D is uncertain. The germline CDR1 and CDR2 sequences are MNHEY and SVGEGT. This CDR3 contains 12 residues. Trimming took 8 bases from V and 0 from J, leaving 6 bases between them.

This clonotype has just a few counts. The rearrangement uses TRBV19 and TRBJ2-2; 11 positions agree with TRBD2. The CDR3 has 16 residues. V gave up 3 bases and J gave up 6 bases; unmatched junction bases: 6. The germline V gene encodes CDR1 LNHDA and CDR2 SQIVND (reference sequence). The CDR3 protein is CASSIILAGGSGELFF. DNA of the CDR3: TGTGCCAGTAGTATTATCCTAGCGGGAGGTTCCGGGGAGCTGTTTTTT.

In DNA, the CDR3 is TGTGCCAGCAGCTTAGATTGGGGGGAGACCCAGTACTTC. It yields the protein CASSLDWGETQYF. V gene TRBV7-2 combines with J gene TRBJ2-5, with D perhaps given as TRBD1 or TRBD2 (5 bases each). The CDR3 has 13 amino acids. V was shortened by 1 base and J by 5 bases, with 8 bases between the two germline ends. CDR1 SGHTA and CDR2 FQGNSA come from the germline V gene. The full variable domain, completed using reference TRBV7-2 and TRBJ2-5, is GAGVSQSPSNKVTEKGKDVELRCDPISGHTALYWYRQSLGQGLEFLIYFQGNSAPDKSGLPSDRFSAERTGGSVSTLTIQRTQQEDSAVYLCASSLDWGETQYFGPGTRLLVL.

In this sample, this clonotype turned up a few times. V is TRBV20-1 and J is TRBJ2-3; 13 bases are shared with TRBD2. V lost 6 bases and J lost 0; bases outside the gene matches: 12. The germline gives CDR1 DFQATT, CDR2 SNEGSKA (reference sequence). CDR3 length: 18 residues. DNA of the CDR3: TGCAGTGCCCTCCCACTAGCGGGAGGGCCGGGCAGCACAGATACGCAGTATTTT. Protein product: CSALPLAGGPGSTDTQYF.

The genes are TRBV20-1 and TRBJ2-3; D is uncertain. The V end was cut by 2 bases, the J end by 6 bases, with 18 bases between. Germline CDR1 DFQATT, CDR2 SNEGSKA (reference sequence). The CDR3 consists of 15 residues. CDR3 bases: TGCAGTGCTAGACACGCGGTCCTCGGAGTGGATACGCAGTATTTT. It translates to CSARHAVLGVDTQYF.

The chain carries TRBV6-1 and TRBJ2-7; 7 nucleotides agree with TRBD2. After removal of 7 bases from V and 4 bases from J, the junction contained 10 bases not matched to a gene. Germline CDR1 is MNHNS and CDR2 is SASEGT. CDR3 length: 14 amino acids. CDR3 nucleotide sequence: TGTGCCAGCACCTCGAGGGGAGCGGGATACGAGCAGTACTTC. Amino acid sequence: CASTSRGAGYEQYF.

The chain recombines TRBV20-1 with TRBJ1-1; no definite D call. V shed 5 bases and J shed 5 bases, with 9 bases lying between them. Germline V CDR1 and CDR2: DFQATT, SNEGSKA (reference sequence). The CDR3 covers 11 residues. DNA for the CDR3: TGCAGTGCTGTTTTGGGAACTGAAGCTTTCTTT. It encodes CSAVLGTEAFF.

This chain uses TRBV20-1 with TRBJ2-2; 7 bases match TRBD1. Losses at the gene ends were 6 bases for V and 3 bases for J; bases not matched to a gene: 10. This CDR3 contains 15 residues. Germline loops: CDR1 DFQATT, CDR2 SNEGSKA (reference sequence). DNA of the CDR3: TGCAGTGCCCCCCGGGACAGATGGGACACCGGGGAGCTGTTTTTT. Amino acids: CSAPRDRWDTGELFF.

This chain connects TRBV7-3 to TRBJ2-6, with unresolved D. CDR1 and CDR2 from the germline V gene are SGHTA and FQGTGA. V was trimmed by 8 bases and J by 4 bases, leaving 9 bases between them. The CDR3 is made up of 13 amino acids. CDR3 bases: TGTGCCAGCGGAGTATCAGGGGCCAACGTCCTGACTTTC. Translation: CASGVSGANVLTF.

The rearrangement uses TRBV9 and TRBJ2-5; TRBD2 matches 12 bases. J lost 5 bases, V lost 0 bases, and 5 bases had no gene match. The CDR3 loop spans 16 amino acids. Germline values: CDR1 SGDLS, CDR2 YYNGEE. This CDR3 reads CASSVGLAGAVETQYF. Here the CDR3 DNA reads TGTGCCAGCAGCGTAGGACTAGCGGGAGCGGTGGAGACCCAGTACTTC.

CDR3 protein: CAITEGPSYEQYF. CDR3 DNA sequence: TGTGCCATCACGGAGGGCCCCTCCTACGAGCAGTACTTC. The V and J genes are TRBV10-3 and TRBJ2-7; TRBD2 might be the D (6 bases). The CDR3 spans 13 residues. The germline V and J ends were trimmed by 7 bases and 0 bases, with 10 bases remaining between them. Germline V gene sequence: CDR1 ENHRY, CDR2 SYGVKD.

This clonotype was counted between two and nine times. V gene TRBV28 combines with J gene TRBJ1-4; D not certain. This CDR3 is 14 amino acids long. The ends were cut back, 4 bases at V and 11 bases at J, with 17 bases in the middle. CDR1 and CDR2 (germline): MDHEN, SYDVKM. CDR3 loop: CASSSPGPLGKLFF. Written as DNA, the CDR3 is TGTGCCAGCAGTTCCCCGGGTCCCCTGGGGAAACTGTTTTTT.

This chain joins TRBV18 and TRBJ1-2; D might be TRBD1 (6 bases). The CDR3 extends over 12 amino acids. CDR1 and CDR2 from the germline V gene are KGHSH and LQKENI. The V gene lost 2 bases and the J gene lost 8 bases, with 9 bases spanning the gap. The CDR3 protein is CASSPSGVGYTF. The CDR3 DNA follows: TGTGCCAGCTCACCATCAGGGGTAGGCTACACCTTC. Drawing the rest from reference TRBV18 and TRBJ1-2, the complete variable domain is NAGVMQNPRHLVRRRGQEARLRCSPMKGHSHVYWYRQLPEEGLKFMVYLQKENIIDESGMPKERFSAEFPKEGPSILRIQQVVRGDSAAYFCASSPSGVGYTFGSGTRLTVV.

The rearrangement joins TRBV5-1 to TRBJ2-5, with 13 bases identical to TRBD2. The germline V gene encodes CDR1 SGHRS and CDR2 YFSETQ. The ends lost 4 bases at V and 2 bases at J; junction bases unmatched: 5. This CDR3 comprises 16 residues. CDR3 nucleotide sequence: TGCGCCAGCAGCACGGGACTAGCGGGACCACAAGAGACCCAGTACTTC. Translated, it gives CASSTGLAGPQETQYF.

This clonotype was seen once. J is TRBJ1-4 and V is TRBV7-2; 8 positions match TRBD1. J gave up 3 bases and V 3 bases, and 9 bases lay outside the gene matches. Germline V gives CDR1 SGHTA, CDR2 FQGNSA. There are 17 residues in the CDR3. CDR3 nucleotides: TGTGCCAGCAGCTTGGCGGCAGGGGGCCTCGCTAATGAAAAACTGTTTTTT. Translation: CASSLAAGGLANEKLFF.

This clonotype appeared a few times. This chain joins TRBV7-2 and TRBJ2-7, with D possibly TRBD2 on 5 matching bases. The CDR3 sequence is 12 residues long. The ends were cut back, 3 bases at V and 9 bases at J, with 12 bases in the middle. From germline, CDR1 is SGHTA and CDR2 FQGNSA. The CDR3 DNA sequence: TGTGCCAGCAGCTTTCGGGGTAGGGTGCAGTACTTC. Amino acids: CASSFRGRVQYF.

This CDR3 is CASSVDREKLFF. CDR3 nucleotide sequence: TGTGCCAGCAGCGTCGACAGGGAAAAACTGTTTTTT. V and J are TRBV7-9 and TRBJ1-4, with D perhaps TRBD1 (6 bases). V was cut by 5 bases and J by 8 bases, with 9 bases left in between. The CDR3 runs to 12 residues. Looked up from germline, CDR1 is SEHNR and CDR2 is FQNEAQ (reference sequence).

The chain links TRBV21-1 to TRBJ2-7; the D segment call TRBD2 is taken from the table without a DNA check. TRBV21-1 counts as a pseudogene. The CDR3 consists of 17 residues. Written as DNA, the CDR3 is TGTGCCAGCAGCAAAGCTCCTCTACTAGCGGGAGTTGTAGAGCAGTACTTC. Protein sequence: CASSKAPLLAGVVEQYF.

In regard to this clonotype: An end of the junction differs from the germline gene, which may be a read error. This sequence joins TRBV18 and TRBJ2-7; 8 bases are shared with TRBD1. There are 16 residues in the CDR3. CDR1 and CDR2 (germline): KGHSH, LQKENI. Here the CDR3 DNA reads TGTGCCAGCTCAACACCGTTGACAGGGGTACCCTACGAGCAGTACTTC. Translating it yields CASSTPLTGVPYEQYF.

This sequence joins TRBV7-2 and TRBJ2-1, with 12 positions matching TRBD2. The germline V gene encodes CDR1 SGHTA and CDR2 FQGNSA. V lost 5 bases, J lost 6 bases, and 11 bases stayed unmatched. The CDR3 covers 17 residues. Here the CDR3 reads CASSPPLAGGLGNEQFF. The CDR3 DNA reads as TGTGCCAGCAGCCCCCCCCTAGCGGGAGGGCTCGGCAATGAGCAGTTCTTC. The variable domain in full, completed from reference TRBV7-2 and TRBJ2-1, reads GAGVSQSPSNKVTEKGKDVELRCDPISGHTALYWYRQSLGQGLEFLIYFQGNSAPDKSGLPSDRFSAERTGGSVSTLTIQRTQQEDSAVYLCASSPPLAGGLGNEQFFGPGTRLTVL.

This chain uses TRBV20-1 with TRBJ1-5; a possible D gene is TRBD1 (5 bases). CDR1 and CDR2 from the germline V gene are DFQATT and SNEGSKA (reference sequence). The CDR3 covers 15 residues. Trimming cost V 3 bases and J 4 bases, with 16 bases left between them. The CDR3 reads CSARPRDRTNQPQHF. The CDR3 region has the DNA TGCAGTGCTAGGCCCCGCGATAGGACAAATCAGCCCCAGCATTTT.

V and J are TRBV6-5 and TRBJ2-2; D is uncertain. The CDR3 contains 14 residues. Trimming stripped 2 bases from V and 3 bases from J, with 7 bases between. Germline lookup yields CDR1 MNHEY and CDR2 SVGAGI. CDR3 sequence (DNA): TGTGCCAGCAGTTACGATTGGGACACCGGGGAGCTGTTTTTT. Its protein is CASSYDWDTGELFF.